The sequence of this TCR beta chain was determined in a study of control samples from healthy donors and cancer patients. Germline V gene sequence: CDR1 PRHDT, CDR2 FYEKMQ (reference sequence). Trimming removed 5 bases at V and 2 bases at J, with 11 bases between. The CDR3 is 14 residues long. Libraries were prepared by immunoSEQ multiplex PCR; TCRdb keeps only in-frame clonotypes and omits some of them. The sample lists 230,000 or so clones, about 95% occurring once. The sample comprised blood. The rearrangement links TRBV13 to TRBJ2-3; tentatively, D is TRBD2 (6 bases). This clonotype was obtained from a man between 45 and 60 years old in good health. The CDR3 DNA is TGTGCCAGCAGCCACGGGACTTACACAGATACGCAGTATTTT. Translating gives CASSHGTYTDTQYF.